These 4 T cell receptor beta chains originate from one sample sequenced in a study of T cells in Graves' hyperthyroidism and ophthalmopathy. TCR beta CDR3 sequences were amplified from RNA transcripts. HTBI primers drove first-round RT-PCR of the TCR CDR3. From the multiplex PCR reads, TCRdb called clonotypes with MiXCR, one entry per CDR3 protein. The data contain 650,000 to 700,000 distinct CDR3 sequences, 17% of them seen just once; the ten biggest clones take up about 16%. Sequencing input: blood. These receptors originate from a man aged 50-59 years with Graves' hyperthyroidism.

This clonotype was seen repeatedly, ten times or more. The chain uses TRBV28 and TRBJ2-2, with D perhaps TRBD1 (6 bases). Germline CDR1 reads MDHEN; CDR2 reads SYDVKM. The CDR3 extends over 14 amino acids. V dropped 7 bases and J dropped 2 bases, with 11 bases sitting between them. CDR3 protein: CASKWGQNTGELFF. DNA for the CDR3: TGTGCCAGCAAATGGGGGCAAAACACCGGGGAGCTGTTTTTT. Supplemented by reference TRBV28 and TRBJ2-2, the full variable domain reads DVKVTQSSRYLVKRTGEKVFLECVQDMDHENMFWYRQDPGLGLRLIYFSYDVKMKEKGDIPEGYSVSREKKERFSLILESASTNQTSMYLCASKWGQNTGELFFGEGSRLTVL.

This sequence joins TRBV20-1 and TRBJ2-7, with D perhaps TRBD2 (5 bases). This CDR3 spans 14 amino acids. Germline V gives CDR1 DFQATT, CDR2 SNEGSKA (reference sequence). V dropped 3 bases and J dropped 0 bases, with 12 bases sitting between them. The CDR3 spells CSASQEGFSYEQYF. The CDR3 DNA is TGCAGTGCTAGTCAAGAGGGTTTCTCCTACGAGCAGTACTTC.

The chain is built from TRBV4-1 and TRBJ1-2; D remains unclear. In germline, CDR1 is MGHRA, CDR2 YSYEKL. The V gene lost 6 bases and the J gene lost 4 bases, with 12 bases spanning the gap. The CDR3 spans 13 residues. The CDR3: CASRSGPGYGYTF. The CDR3 DNA sequence: TGCGCCAGCAGGTCAGGTCCGGGCTATGGCTACACCTTC.

The sample holds many counts of this clonotype. The chain carries TRBV2 and TRBJ1-5, with D hard to call. The germline V gene encodes CDR1 SNHLY and CDR2 FYNNEI. The CDR3 is 12 amino acids. V lost 8 bases to trimming and J lost 6 bases, with 11 bases between them. CDR3: CASRHEGQPQHF. CDR3 coding DNA: TGTGCCAGCCGCCACGAGGGTCAGCCCCAGCATTTT.